This T cell receptor (beta chain) was recorded in a study of blood T cell repertoires in COVID-19. Methods used by the authors: For nucleated cells, counts were estimated from reference gene primer amplification. TCRdb's table, derived via immunoSEQ multiplex PCR, lists solely in-frame clones and lacks some. That table supplies the V and J calls and clone size; D and trimming were determined from the DNA. The sample has about 260,000 clones; about 87% are singletons. Germline V gene sequence: CDR1 MDHEN, CDR2 SYDVKM. The CDR3 totals 16 residues. Deletions cut 7 bases from V and 5 bases from J, with 21 bases between.

This chain joins TRBV28 and TRBJ2-1, with a tentative D call TRBD2 (6 bases). This TCR derives from a woman aged 55-75 years with COVID-19, enrolled during active disease. The sample comprised peripheral blood. CDR3 in DNA: TGTGCCAGCAACCTCCTTGGGCTGGGGGGACACAATGAGCAGTTCTTC. It codes for CASNLLGLGGHNEQFF. The variable domain in full, completed from reference TRBV28 and TRBJ2-1, reads DVKVTQSSRYLVKRTGEKVFLECVQDMDHENMFWYRQDPGLGLRLIYFSYDVKMKEKGDIPEGYSVSREKKERFSLILESASTNQTSMYLCASNLLGLGGHNEQFFGPGTRLTVL.